This T cell receptor beta chain was documented in a study of cytomegalovirus exposure and HLA in healthy donors. On the study more broadly: Assignment to the Caucasian-associated ancestry cluster applied to approximately 80% of the approximately 400 genotyped donors.

Use of 60 Vbeta and 13 Jbeta primers characterized the PCR. The table came from immunoSEQ multiplex PCR; TCRdb's copy has only in-frame clones and leaves some out. This sample has approximately 150,000 clones, with 75% to 85% found just once. Sequencing used PBMCs. The origin of this receptor is a woman aged 45-59 years in good health and CMV-seropositive.

CDR3 loop: CASSLRSGKAFF. The CDR3 DNA sequence: TGTGCCAGCAGTTTGAGATCAGGGAAAGCTTTCTTT. The chain is built from TRBV28 and TRBJ1-1, with a weak D call TRBD1 (5 bases). CDR3 length: 12 residues. CDR1 MDHEN and CDR2 SYDVKM come from the germline V gene. Trimming cost V 3 bases and J 9 bases, with 11 bases left between them.